The 17 T cell receptor beta chains reported below all come from one sample, sequenced in a study of neurological immune-mediated disorders. Each CDR3 protein is one row after TCRdb ran MiXCR on the 5' RACE reads. The data show 50,000 to 70,000 distinct CDR3 sequences, with nearly 3.5% seen just once and about 4% held by the top ten. The sequenced sample consisted of PBMCs. The receptors here all came from a man aged 35 to 55 with multiple sclerosis.

This clonotype was recorded a few times. V is TRBV7-9 and J is TRBJ2-1, with D possibly TRBD1 on 6 matching bases. This CDR3 has 15 amino acids. The V gene's germline CDR1 is SEHNR and CDR2 FQNEAQ (reference sequence). With 6 bases removed from V and 4 bases from J, the gap between germline ends came to 16 bases. CDR3 in DNA: TGTGCCAGCAGACCACAGGGATTGGAATACAATGAGCAGTTCTTC. It specifies CASRPQGLEYNEQFF.

This clonotype was detected ten times or more. The CDR3 DNA reads TGTGCCAGCAGTATAAGGGGGGGAGAGAGCACCGGGGAGCTGTTTTTT. It specifies CASSIRGGESTGELFF. The rearrangement links TRBV9 to TRBJ2-2, with D tentatively TRBD2 (7 bases). Deletions cut 5 bases from V and 4 bases from J, with 18 bases between. The CDR3 contains 16 residues. CDR1 SGDLS and CDR2 YYNGEE come from the germline V gene.

This clonotype was counted many times. The chain carries TRBV20-1 and TRBJ2-1; D not certain. Germline assignment: CDR1 DFQATT and CDR2 SNEGSKA (reference sequence). V was pared by 6 bases and J by 8 bases, with 11 bases between. The CDR3 contains 11 residues. The CDR3 spells CSALKLDEQFF. The CDR3, as DNA: TGCAGTGCCTTGAAGCTGGATGAGCAGTTCTTC.

Ten or more counts support this clonotype. The CDR3 is CASSGDSPMQTQYF. The CDR3 bases are TGCGCCAGCAGTGGCGACTCGCCAATGCAGACCCAGTACTTC. V usage is TRBV5-1 and J usage is TRBJ2-5; D uncertain. Trimming removed 5 bases from V and 6 bases from J, with 17 bases in between. The germline V gene has CDR1 SGHRS and CDR2 YFSETQ. The CDR3 contains 14 residues.

In this sample, this clonotype turned up many times. The chain joins TRBV6-5 to TRBJ2-3, with 9 bases matching TRBD2. Germline V gives CDR1 MNHEY, CDR2 SVGAGI. CDR3 size: 16 residues. Germline trimming cut 2 bases from V and 2 bases from J; bases unmatched to any gene: 5. DNA for the CDR3: TGTGCCAGCAGTTACCAGACTAGCGGAATCACAGATACGCAGTATTTT. This encodes CASSYQTSGITDTQYF.

In this sample, this clonotype turned up a few times. The CDR3 region is CAIRHQRLDYGYTF. The CDR3 region has the DNA TGTGCCATCCGGCATCAGAGGCTAGACTATGGCTACACCTTC. The chain is built from TRBV10-3 and TRBJ1-2; no reliable D call. Trimming pared 8 bases from V and 3 bases from J, leaving 16 bases between. The CDR3 covers 14 residues. Germline CDR1 ENHRY, CDR2 SYGVKD.

There are a few counts of this clonotype. The rearrangement joins TRBV7-9 to TRBJ2-1; a possible D gene is TRBD2 (7 bases). Germline V CDR1 and CDR2: SEHNR, FQNEAQ (reference sequence). CDR3 length: 15 residues. V lost 6 bases, J lost 5 bases, and 17 bases lay in between. CDR3 sequence: CASRKDRTRDNEQFF. CDR3 nucleotide sequence: TGTGCCAGCAGGAAAGACAGGACTAGGGACAATGAGCAGTTCTTC.

Many counts were recorded for this clonotype. The CDR3 DNA is TGCGCCAGCAGCCCGACGGCGGCCTACAATGAGCAGTTCTTC. Amino acids: CASSPTAAYNEQFF. The V gene is TRBV5-1, the J gene TRBJ2-1; no definite D call. V was shortened by 4 bases and J by 2 bases, with 10 bases between the two germline ends. CDR3 size: 14 residues. CDR1 and CDR2 (germline): SGHRS, YFSETQ.

This clonotype has ten or more counts. The J gene is TRBJ1-1, the V gene TRBV5-1; 11 nucleotides align to TRBD1. Trimming removed 4 bases from V and 6 bases from J; junction bases left unmatched: 5. Germline assignment: CDR1 SGHRS and CDR2 YFSETQ. The CDR3 extends over 14 amino acids. CDR3: CASSPWDRGSEAFF. For the CDR3, the DNA is TGCGCCAGCAGCCCCTGGGACAGGGGGTCTGAAGCTTTCTTT.

Many counts were recorded for this clonotype. The chain couples TRBV5-1 to TRBJ2-2; a weak D match, TRBD2 (7 bases). The CDR3 contains 16 residues. Trimming shortened V by 3 bases and J by 3 bases, and 15 bases separated the two germline ends. Germline CDR1 is SGHRS and CDR2 is YFSETQ. In DNA, the CDR3 is TGCGCCAGCAGCTACGGGGGGCAGAGTTACACCGGGGAGCTGTTTTTT. It codes for CASSYGGQSYTGELFF.

This clonotype has ten or more counts. V and J are TRBV7-9 and TRBJ2-3, with D unresolved. The CDR3 loop spans 12 amino acids. Germline V lookup: CDR1 SEHNR, CDR2 FQNEAQ (reference sequence). V dropped 3 bases and J dropped 6 bases, with 7 bases sitting between them. In nucleotides, the CDR3 is TGTGCCAGCAGCTTGTCCCGGGATACGCAGTATTTT. This translates into CASSLSRDTQYF.

Worth noting for this clonotype: One junction end does not reproduce the germline sequence, and a read error may be involved. The chain links TRBV7-6 to TRBJ2-5, with D possibly TRBD2 on 7 matching bases. The CDR3 spans 13 residues. Germline V lookup: CDR1 SGHVS, CDR2 FNYEAQ. CDR3 DNA sequence: TGTGCCAGCAGCATTACAGGGAGGGAGACCCGGTACTTC. Translating gives CASSITGRETRYF. Based on the CDR3 plus reference TRBV7-6 and TRBJ2-5, the full variable domain is GAGVSQSPRYKVTKRGQDVALRCDPISGHVSLYWYRQALGQGPEFLTYFNYEAQQDKSGLPNDRFSAERPEGSISTLTIQRTEQRDSAMYRCASSITGRETRYFGPGTRLLVL.

Remarks on this clonotype: A read error may be the cause here, since a much bigger clone is one base away. This sequence joins TRBV14 and TRBJ1-1; D unclear. The CDR3 has 11 residues. Germline values: CDR1 SGHDN, CDR2 FVKESK. The CDR3 sequence is CDSSRGIEAFF. The CDR3 nucleotides are TGTGACAGCAGCCGCGGTATTGAAGCTTTCTTT.

Many counts were recorded for this clonotype. The chain carries TRBV7-9 and TRBJ1-2; 8 bases map to TRBD1. This CDR3 has 16 amino acids. Germline CDR1 reads SEHNR; CDR2 reads FQNEAQ (reference sequence). With 2 bases clipped from V and 7 bases from J, the junction kept 12 bases outside the gene matches. The CDR3 region has the DNA TGTGCCAGCAGCTTATCAGGGACAGGCCCGCCTGGTGGCTACACCTTC. Its protein is CASSLSGTGPPGGYTF.

This clonotype has a count of ten or more. V usage is TRBV5-1 and J usage is TRBJ1-2; 7 bases align to TRBD1. After removal of 4 bases from V and 3 bases from J, the junction contained 6 bases not matched to a gene. The CDR3 contains 14 residues. The germline V gene has CDR1 SGHRS and CDR2 YFSETQ. CDR3 nucleotide sequence: TGCGCCAGCAGCGCAGGACAGGAGGACTATGGCTACACCTTC. The encoded protein is CASSAGQEDYGYTF.

This clonotype was picked up many times. V is TRBV5-1 and J is TRBJ2-2; D gene uncertain. V lost 5 bases, J lost 2 bases, and 10 bases lay in between. The CDR3 has 14 amino acids. The germline CDR1 and CDR2 sequences are SGHRS and YFSETQ. The CDR3 spells CASRNSINTGELFF. For the CDR3, the DNA is TGCGCCAGCAGAAACAGCATAAACACCGGGGAGCTGTTTTTT.

The table lists this clonotype with many counts. This chain joins TRBV27 and TRBJ1-2, with 11 nucleotides matching TRBD1. V lost 5 bases, J lost 7 bases, and 6 bases stayed unmatched. CDR3 size: 14 residues. CDR1 is MNHEY, CDR2 SMNVEV, per germline (reference sequence). This CDR3 is CASSGRGTGGGYTF. The CDR3 DNA reads TGTGCCAGCAGTGGTCGAGGGACAGGGGGTGGCTACACCTTC.